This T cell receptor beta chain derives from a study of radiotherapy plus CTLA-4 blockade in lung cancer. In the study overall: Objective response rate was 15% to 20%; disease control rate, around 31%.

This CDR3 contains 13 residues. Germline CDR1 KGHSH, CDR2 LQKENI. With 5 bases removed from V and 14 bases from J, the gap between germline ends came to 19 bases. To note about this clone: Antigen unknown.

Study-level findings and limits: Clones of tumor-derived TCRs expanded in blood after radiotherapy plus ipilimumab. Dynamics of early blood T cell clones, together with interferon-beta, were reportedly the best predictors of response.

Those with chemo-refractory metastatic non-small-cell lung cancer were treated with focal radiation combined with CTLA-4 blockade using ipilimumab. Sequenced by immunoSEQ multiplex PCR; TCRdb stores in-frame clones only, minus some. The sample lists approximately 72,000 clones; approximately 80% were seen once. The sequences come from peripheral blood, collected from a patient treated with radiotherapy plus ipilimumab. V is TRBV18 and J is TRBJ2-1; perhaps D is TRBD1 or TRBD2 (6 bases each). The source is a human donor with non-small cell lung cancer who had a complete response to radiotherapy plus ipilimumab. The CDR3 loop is CASSENTYGGEFF. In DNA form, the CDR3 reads TGTGCCAGCTCAGAAAATACGTACGGGGGCGAGTTCTTC. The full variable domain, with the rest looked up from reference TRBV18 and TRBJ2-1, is NAGVMQNPRHLVRRRGQEARLRCSPMKGHSHVYWYRQLPEEGLKFMVYLQKENIIDESGMPKERFSAEFPKEGPSILRIQQVVRGDSAAYFCASSENTYGGEFFGPGTRLTVL.